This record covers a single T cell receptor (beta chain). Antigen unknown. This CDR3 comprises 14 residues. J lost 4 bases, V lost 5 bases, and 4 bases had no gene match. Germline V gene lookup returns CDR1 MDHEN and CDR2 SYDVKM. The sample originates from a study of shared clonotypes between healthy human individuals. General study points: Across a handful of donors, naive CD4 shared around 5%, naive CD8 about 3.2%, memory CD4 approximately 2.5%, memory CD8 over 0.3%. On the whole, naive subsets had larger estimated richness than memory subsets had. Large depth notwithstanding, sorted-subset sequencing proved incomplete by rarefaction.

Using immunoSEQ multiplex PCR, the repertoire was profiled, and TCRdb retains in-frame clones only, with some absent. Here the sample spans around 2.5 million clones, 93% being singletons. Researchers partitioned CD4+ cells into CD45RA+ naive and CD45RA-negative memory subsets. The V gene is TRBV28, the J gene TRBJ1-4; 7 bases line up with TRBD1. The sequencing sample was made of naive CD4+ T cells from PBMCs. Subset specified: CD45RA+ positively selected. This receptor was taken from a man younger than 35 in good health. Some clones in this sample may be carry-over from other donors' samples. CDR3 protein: CASSKQGYNEKLFF. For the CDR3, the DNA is TGTGCCAGCAGTAAACAGGGGTATAATGAAAAACTGTTTTTT.